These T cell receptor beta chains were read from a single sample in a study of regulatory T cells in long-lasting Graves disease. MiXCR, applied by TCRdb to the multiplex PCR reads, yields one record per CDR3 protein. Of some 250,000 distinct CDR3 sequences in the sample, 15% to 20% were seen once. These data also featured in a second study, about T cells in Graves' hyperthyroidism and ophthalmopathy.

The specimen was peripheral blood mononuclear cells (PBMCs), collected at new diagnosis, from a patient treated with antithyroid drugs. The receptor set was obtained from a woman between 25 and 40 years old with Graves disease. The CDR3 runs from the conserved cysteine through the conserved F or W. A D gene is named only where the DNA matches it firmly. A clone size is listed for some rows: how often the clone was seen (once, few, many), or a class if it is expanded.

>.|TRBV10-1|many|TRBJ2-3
TGCGCCAGCAGTGAGTCCGTGGGGTCCTATACGCAGTATTTT
CASSESVGSYTQYF
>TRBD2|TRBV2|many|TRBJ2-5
TGTGCCAGCAGATTGACTAGCGGGGGCGGGGAGACCCAGTACTTC
CASRLTSGGGETQYF
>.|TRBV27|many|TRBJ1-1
TGTGCCAGCAGTCGCTGGGCGGGGGCTTTGAACACTGAAGCTTTCTTT
CASSRWAGALNTEAFF
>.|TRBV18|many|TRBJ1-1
TGTGCCAGCCTAAGAGACGGGCTTGAAGCTTTCTTT
CASLRDGLEAFF
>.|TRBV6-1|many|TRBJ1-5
TGTGCCAGCAGATCAGGTAGCAATCAGCCCCAGCATTTT
CASRSGSNQPQHF
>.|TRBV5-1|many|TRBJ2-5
TGCGCCAGCAGCTTGGGAGCTCAAGAGACCCAGTACTTC
CASSLGAQETQYF
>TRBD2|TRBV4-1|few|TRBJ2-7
TGCGCCAGCAGCCAAGACCCGGGGGGACGCTCCTACGAGCAGTACTTC
CASSQDPGGRSYEQYF
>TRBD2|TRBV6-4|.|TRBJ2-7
TGTGCCAGCAGTGACTCGAGGCGGGGGGTCTCCTACGAGCAGTACTTC
CASSDSRRGVSYEQYF
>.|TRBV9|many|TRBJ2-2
TGTGCCAGCAGCGTTGGGGTCCACGCCGGGGAGCTGTTTTTT
CASSVGVHAGELFF
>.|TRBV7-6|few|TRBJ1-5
TGTGCCAGCAGCTTAGCGTCCCTGGGGCCCCAGCGTTTT
CASSLASLGPQRF
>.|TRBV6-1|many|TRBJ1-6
TGTGCCAGCAGTGAAACGGCGGCTTCTTCACCCCTCCACTTT
CASSETAASSPLHF
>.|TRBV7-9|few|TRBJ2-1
TGTGCCAGCAGCTACCCGGCGAATGAGCAGTTCTTC
CASSYPANEQFF
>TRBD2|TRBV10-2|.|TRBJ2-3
TGCGCCAGCAGTGAAAGCGAGCGGGAAAGCACAGATACGCAGTATTTT
CASSESERESTDTQYF
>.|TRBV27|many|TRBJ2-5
TGTGCCAGCAGTCCCACCGCTGGAGCGGACCAAGAGACCCAGTACTTC
CASSPTAGADQETQYF
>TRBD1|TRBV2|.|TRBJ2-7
TGTGCCAGCAGTGAAGCGCTGGGGGACAGGGTCTACGAGCAGTACTTC
CASSEALGDRVYEQYF
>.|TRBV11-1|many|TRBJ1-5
TGTGCCAGCAGCCAAGCCCAGGGTCAGCCCCAGCATTTT
CASSQAQGQPQHF
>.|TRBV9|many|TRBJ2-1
TGTGCCAGCAGCGTAGAAGGACAGAACAATGAGCAGTTCTTC
CASSVEGQNNEQFF
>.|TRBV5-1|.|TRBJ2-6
TGCGCCAGCAGCCCACCTCAGGATTACTCTGGGGCCAACGTCCTGACTTTC
CASSPPQDYSGANVLTF
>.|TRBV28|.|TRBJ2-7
TGTGCCAGCGGCACTATGAGGTCCGAGCAGTACTTC
CASGTMRSEQYF
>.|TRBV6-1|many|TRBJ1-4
TGTGCCAGCCACCGGGAGCGAAAACTGTTTTTT
CASHRERKLFF
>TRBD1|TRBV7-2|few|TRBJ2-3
TGTGCCAGCAGCCCACAGCTAGGGGGCGTGCAGTATTTT
CASSPQLGGVQYF
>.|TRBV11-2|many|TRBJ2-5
TGTGCCAGCAGCAACCGAAGAGCCCAAGAGACCCAGTACTTC
CASSNRRAQETQYF
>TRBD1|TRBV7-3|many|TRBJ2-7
TGTGCCAGCAGCTTACGGCAAGGGACAGCCGCGGGCTACGAGCAGTACTTC
CASSLRQGTAAGYEQYF
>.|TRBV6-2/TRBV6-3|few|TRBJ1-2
TGTGCCAGCACTGCCTTGTTGGCGGGCGGGGGTAACTATGGCTACACCTTC
CASTALLAGGGNYGYTF
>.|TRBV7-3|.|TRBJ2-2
TGTGCCAGCAGCCACCCGGGCAGGGACCATCCCGGGGAGCTGTTTTTT
CASSHPGRDHPGELFF
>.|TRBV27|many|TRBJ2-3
TGTGCCAGCAGTTACCTGCAGGGTCAAAGCACAGATACGCAGTATTTT
CASSYLQGQSTDTQYF
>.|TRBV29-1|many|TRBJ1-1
TGCAGCGTTTCCTCCCCGAACACTGAAGCTTTCTTT
CSVSSPNTEAFF
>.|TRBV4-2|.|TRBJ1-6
TGTGCCAGCAGCCAAGCTGACCGTTGGGATTCGGCCCTCCACTTT
CASSQADRWDSALHF
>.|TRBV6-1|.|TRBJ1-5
TGTGCCAGCAGTAGCCTCCCCGGGCAGCCCCAGCATTTT
CASSSLPGQPQHF
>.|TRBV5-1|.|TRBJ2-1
TGCGCCAGCAGCTTAGGAAATAACAATGAGCAGTTCTTC
CASSLGNNNEQFF
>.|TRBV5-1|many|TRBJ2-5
TGCGCCAGCAGCACGGGACGCGCCCAAGAGACCCAGTACTTC
CASSTGRAQETQYF
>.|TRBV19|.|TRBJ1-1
TGTGCCAGTAGTATAGGTATTGAAGCTTTCTTT
CASSIGIEAFF
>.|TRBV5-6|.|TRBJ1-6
TGTGCCAGCAGCTTAGCCTTGAGGGGAAGTTGGTCCTATAATTCACCCCTCCACTTT
CASSLALRGSWSYNSPLHF
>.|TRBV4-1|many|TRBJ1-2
TGCGCCAGCAGCCAAGAGGGCACGGTTTCCTATGGCTACACCTTC
CASSQEGTVSYGYTF
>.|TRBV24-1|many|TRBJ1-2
TGTGCCACCAGTGATAGCGGCTATGGCTACACCTTC
CATSDSGYGYTF
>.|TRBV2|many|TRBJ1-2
TGTGCCAGCAGTGAAGGCAGGGTTTATGGCTACACCTTC
CASSEGRVYGYTF
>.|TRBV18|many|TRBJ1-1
TGTGCCAGCTCACCACGGAGTCTCATGAACACTGAAGCTTTCTTT
CASSPRSLMNTEAFF
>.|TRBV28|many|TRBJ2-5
TGTGCCAGCAGTTTATGGGGCAGGGGGGACCAAGAGACCCAGTACTTC
CASSLWGRGDQETQYF
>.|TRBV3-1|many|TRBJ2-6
TGTGCCAGCAGGCCCGCCGGGCCCCCATCTGGGGCCAACGTCCTGACTTTC
CASRPAGPPSGANVLTF
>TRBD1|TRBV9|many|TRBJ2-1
TGTGCCAGCAGCGCCCCGATGGGACAGTTATACAATGAGCAGTTCTTC
CASSAPMGQLYNEQFF
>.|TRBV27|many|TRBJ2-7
TGTGCCAGCAGTTTATTCCAGGCGGGGATAGGGGAGGCCGAGCAGTACTTC
CASSLFQAGIGEAEQYF
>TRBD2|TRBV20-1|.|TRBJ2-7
TGCAGTGCAACCGGGACTAGCGGGGGCTCCTACGAGCAGTACTTC
CSATGTSGGSYEQYF
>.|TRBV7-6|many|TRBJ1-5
TGTGCCAGCAGCTTAGAGGCAGGGACAAATCAGCCCCAGCATTTT
CASSLEAGTNQPQHF
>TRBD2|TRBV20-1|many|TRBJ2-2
TGCAGTGCTCCCCGATATCGGGGAGGGACCGGGGAGCTGTTTTTT
CSAPRYRGGTGELFF
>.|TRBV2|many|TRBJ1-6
TGTGCCAGCAGCCTTCTCGGGGAAGGTTCACCCCTCCACTTT
CASSLLGEGSPLHF
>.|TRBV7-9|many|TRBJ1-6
TGTGCCAGCAGCCTACGCAGCGGAGCCTATAATTCACCCCTCCACTTT
CASSLRSGAYNSPLHF
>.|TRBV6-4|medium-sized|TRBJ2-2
TGTGCCAGCAGTGACTTGGACACCGGGGAGCTGTTTTTT
CASSDLDTGELFF
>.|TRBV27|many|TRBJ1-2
TGTGCCAGCAGTTTATCGAAGGCAGGGGCCAACTATGGCTACACCTTC
CASSLSKAGANYGYTF
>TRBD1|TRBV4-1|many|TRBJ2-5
TGCGCCAGCAGCCAATCATGGTCTACAGGGGGCGGGGGGACCCAGTACTTC
CASSQSWSTGGGGTQYF
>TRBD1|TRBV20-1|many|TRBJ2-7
TGCAGTGCCTTCCGGGACAGCTACGAGCAGTACTTC
CSAFRDSYEQYF
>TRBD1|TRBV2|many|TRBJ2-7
TGTGCCAGCTACGAACCCGGGACAGGGGCCTACGAGCAGTACTTC
CASYEPGTGAYEQYF
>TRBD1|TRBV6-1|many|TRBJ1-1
TGTGCCAGCAGGGAACAGGGGCACACTGAAGCTTTCTTT
CASREQGHTEAFF
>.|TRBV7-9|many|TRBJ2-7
TGTGCCAGCAGCAAGGACAGCATCACCTACGAGCAGTACTTC
CASSKDSITYEQYF